The 2 T cell receptor beta chains in this list originate from one sample, sequenced in a study of T cell responses to AZD1222 COVID-19 vaccine. TCRdb keeps only in-frame clones here, not all; method: immunoSEQ multiplex PCR. The sample includes some 150,000 clones, around 91% of them seen just once. Material: peripheral blood, obtained on day 0 of AZD1222 vaccination. All receptors derive from an adult in good health.

This rearrangement joins TRBV11-2 to TRBJ1-1; unclear D gene. The CDR3 runs 15 residues. Germline lookup yields CDR1 SGHAT and CDR2 FQNNGV. With 0 bases removed from V and 5 bases from J, the gap between germline ends came to 13 bases. The CDR3 protein is CASSLDDWAETEAFF. Here the CDR3 DNA reads TGTGCCAGCAGCTTAGACGACTGGGCTGAAACTGAAGCTTTCTTT. Based on the CDR3 plus reference TRBV11-2 and TRBJ1-1, the full variable domain is EAGVAQSPRYKIIEKRQSVAFWCNPISGHATLYWYQQILGQGPKLLIQFQNNGVVDDSQLPKDRFSAERLKGVDSTLKIQPAKLEDSAVYLCASSLDDWAETEAFFGQGTRLTVV.

In its sample, this clone was seen once. The J gene is TRBJ2-1, the V gene TRBV3-1 (or the pseudogene TRBV3-2); D is undetermined. Trimming removed 2 bases at V and 10 bases at J, with 9 bases between. This CDR3 is built from 12 residues. CDR1 is LGHDT, CDR2 YNNKEL, per germline (reference sequence). CDR3 loop: CASSQSALEQFF. The CDR3 DNA reads as TGTGCCAGCAGCCAATCCGCGCTCGAGCAGTTCTTC.